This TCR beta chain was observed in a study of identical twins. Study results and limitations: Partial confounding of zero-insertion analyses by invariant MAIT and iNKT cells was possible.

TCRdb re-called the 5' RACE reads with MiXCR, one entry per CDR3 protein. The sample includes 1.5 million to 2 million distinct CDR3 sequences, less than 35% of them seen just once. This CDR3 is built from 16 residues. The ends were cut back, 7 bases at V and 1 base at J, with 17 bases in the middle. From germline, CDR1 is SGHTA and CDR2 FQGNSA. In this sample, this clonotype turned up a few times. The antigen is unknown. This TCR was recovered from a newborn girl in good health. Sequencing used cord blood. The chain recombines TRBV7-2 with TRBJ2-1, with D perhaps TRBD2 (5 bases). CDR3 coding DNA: TGTGCCAGCACCCTACCGGGCGGGCAGTCCTACAATGAGCAGTTCTTC. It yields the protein CASTLPGGQSYNEQFF.